This TCR beta chain was recorded in a study of blood T cells in healthy people across ages. This CDR3 region has 14 residues. Primed by a sample-barcoded 5' primer and a J-beta primer mix, a second PCR proceeded for roughly 7 to 11 cycles. One entry per CDR3 protein results from TCRdb running MiXCR on the 5' RACE reads. The sample carries more than 500,000 distinct CDR3 sequences, 25% to 30% recorded once. Sequencing used blood. The clonotype was recovered from an older woman in good health. The chain couples TRBV12-3 or TRBV12-4 to TRBJ2-5; 9 bases are a match to TRBD1. With the DNA end fitting TRBJ2-7 better, the J assignment may be wrong. CDR3 amino acids: CASSQQGAYYEQYF. The CDR3 bases are TGTGCCAGCAGTCAACAGGGGGCCTACTACGAGCAGTACTTC.